Listed here is a single TCR beta chain. Sequencing used immunoSEQ multiplex PCR; TCRdb keeps in-frame clones, though not all of them. This table has about 120,000 clones, more than 85% appearing once. The data belong to a study of T cell responses to AZD1222 COVID-19 vaccine. CDR3 length: 14 amino acids. CDR1 and CDR2 (germline): MDHEN, SYDVKM. V was trimmed by 5 bases and J by 10 bases, leaving 20 bases between them. This sequence originates from an adult who received the AZD1222 COVID-19 vaccine. Sequencing used peripheral blood, obtained 28 days after the second AZD1222 dose. The chain employs TRBV28 and TRBJ1-1; weak D call: TRBD1 (6 bases). For the CDR3, the DNA is TGTGCCAGCAGTCTATCACTGGTGGGGGCTGGAGCTTTCTTT. Translation gives CASSLSLVGAGAFF.